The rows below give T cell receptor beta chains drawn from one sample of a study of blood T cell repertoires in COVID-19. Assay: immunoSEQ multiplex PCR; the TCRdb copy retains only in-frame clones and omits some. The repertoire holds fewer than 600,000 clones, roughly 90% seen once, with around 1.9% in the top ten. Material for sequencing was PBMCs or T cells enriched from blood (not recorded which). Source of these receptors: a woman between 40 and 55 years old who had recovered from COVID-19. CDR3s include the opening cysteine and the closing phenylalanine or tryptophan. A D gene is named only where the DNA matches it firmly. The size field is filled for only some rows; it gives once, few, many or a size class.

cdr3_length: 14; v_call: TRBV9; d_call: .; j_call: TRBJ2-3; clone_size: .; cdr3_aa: CASSVRDLRDTQYF; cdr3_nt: TGTGCCAGCAGCGTAAGGGACTTACGAGATACGCAGTATTTT
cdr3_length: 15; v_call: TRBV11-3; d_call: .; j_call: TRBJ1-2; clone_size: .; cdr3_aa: CASSSQDRIPYGYTF; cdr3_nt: TGTGCCAGCAGTTCCCAGGACAGAATTCCCTATGGCTACACCTTC
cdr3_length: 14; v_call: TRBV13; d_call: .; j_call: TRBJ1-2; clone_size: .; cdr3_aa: CASSPRAELYGYTF; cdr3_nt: TGTGCCAGCAGCCCGCGGGCGGAGCTCTATGGCTACACCTTC
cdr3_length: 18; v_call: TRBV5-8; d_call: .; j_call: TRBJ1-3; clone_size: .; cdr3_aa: CASSSLYRTRHSGNTIYF; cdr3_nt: TGTGCCAGCAGCTCCCTTTACCGTACGCGCCACTCTGGAAACACCATATATTTT
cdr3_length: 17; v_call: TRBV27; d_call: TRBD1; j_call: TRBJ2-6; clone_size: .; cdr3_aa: CASSLWGQAPGANVLTF; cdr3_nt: TGTGCCAGCAGTTTATGGGGACAGGCCCCCGGGGCCAACGTCCTGACTTTC
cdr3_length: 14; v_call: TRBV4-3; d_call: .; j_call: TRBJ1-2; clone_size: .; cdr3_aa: CASSQDRLSYGYTF; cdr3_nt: TGCGCCAGCAGCCAAGACCGGTTATCCTATGGCTACACCTTC
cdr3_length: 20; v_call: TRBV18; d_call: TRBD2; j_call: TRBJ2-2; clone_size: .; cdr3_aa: CASSPLDAGLAGLETGELFF; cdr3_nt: TGTGCCAGCTCACCGTTGGACGCCGGCCTAGCGGGATTAGAAACCGGGGAGCTGTTTTTT
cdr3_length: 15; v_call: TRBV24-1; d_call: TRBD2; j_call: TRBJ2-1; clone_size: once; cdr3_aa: CATSEGTSGNNEQFF; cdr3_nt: TGTGCCACCAGTGAGGGGACTAGCGGAAACAATGAGCAGTTCTTC
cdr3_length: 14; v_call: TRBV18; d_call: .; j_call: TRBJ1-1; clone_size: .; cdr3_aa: CASDRGHKNTEAFF; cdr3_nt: TGTGCCAGCGACCGGGGACACAAGAACACTGAAGCTTTCTTT
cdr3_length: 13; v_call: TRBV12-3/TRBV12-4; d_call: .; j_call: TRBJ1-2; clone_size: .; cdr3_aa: CASSTGYRDGYTF; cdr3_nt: TGTGCCAGCAGTACAGGGTATCGAGATGGCTACACCTTC
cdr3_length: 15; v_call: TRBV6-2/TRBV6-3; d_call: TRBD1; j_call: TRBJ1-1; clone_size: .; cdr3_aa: CASSRPTGLDTEAFF; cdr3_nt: TGTGCCAGCAGCCGACCGACAGGGTTGGACACTGAAGCTTTCTTT
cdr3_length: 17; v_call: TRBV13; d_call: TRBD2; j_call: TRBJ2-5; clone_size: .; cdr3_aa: CASSLVSPGGRQETQYF; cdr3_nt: TGTGCCAGCAGCTTAGTTAGTCCGGGAGGGCGTCAAGAGACCCAGTACTTC
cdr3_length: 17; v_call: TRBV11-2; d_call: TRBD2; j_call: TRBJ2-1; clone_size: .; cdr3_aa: CASSYSTLAERYNEQFF; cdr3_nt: TGTGCCAGCAGCTACTCGACCCTAGCGGAGAGATACAATGAGCAGTTCTTC
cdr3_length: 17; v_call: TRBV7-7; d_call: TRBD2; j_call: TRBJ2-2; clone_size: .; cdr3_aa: CASSLGLAGASTGELFF; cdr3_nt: TGTGCCAGCAGCCTAGGACTAGCGGGAGCGAGCACCGGGGAGCTGTTTTTT
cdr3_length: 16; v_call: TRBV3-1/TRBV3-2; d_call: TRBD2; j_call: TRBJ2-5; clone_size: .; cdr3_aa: CASSQGLAGGPETQYF; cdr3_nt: TGTGCCAGCAGCCAAGGGCTAGCGGGAGGGCCCGAGACCCAGTACTTC
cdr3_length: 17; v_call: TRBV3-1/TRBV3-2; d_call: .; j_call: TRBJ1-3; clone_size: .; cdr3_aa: CASSQAGGGVSGNTIYF; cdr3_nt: TGTGCCAGCAGCCAAGCCGGAGGCGGTGTTTCTGGAAACACCATATATTTT
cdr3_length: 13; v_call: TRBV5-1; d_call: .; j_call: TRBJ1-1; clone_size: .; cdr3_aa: CASSLAPKGGAFF; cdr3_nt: TGCGCCAGCAGCTTGGCCCCGAAAGGCGGAGCTTTCTTT
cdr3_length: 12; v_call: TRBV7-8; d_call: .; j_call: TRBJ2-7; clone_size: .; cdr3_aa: CASSLGGHEQYF; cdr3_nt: TGTGCCAGCAGCTTAGGAGGGCACGAGCAGTACTTC
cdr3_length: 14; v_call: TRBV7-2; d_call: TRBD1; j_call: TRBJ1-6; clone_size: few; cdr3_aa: CASSIDRGDSPLHF; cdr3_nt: TGTGCCAGCAGCATAGACAGGGGGGACTCACCCCTCCACTTT
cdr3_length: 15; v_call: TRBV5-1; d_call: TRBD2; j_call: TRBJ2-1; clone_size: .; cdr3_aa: CASSPGLADYNEQFF; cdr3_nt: TGCGCCAGCAGCCCCGGACTAGCGGACTACAATGAGCAGTTCTTC
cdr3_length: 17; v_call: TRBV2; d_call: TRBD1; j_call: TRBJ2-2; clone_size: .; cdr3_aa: CASSEFDRVGNTGELFF; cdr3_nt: TGTGCCAGCAGTGAATTCGACAGGGTCGGGAACACCGGAGAGCTGTTTTTT
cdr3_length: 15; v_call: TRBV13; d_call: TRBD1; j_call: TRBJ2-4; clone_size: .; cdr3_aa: CASSLGQGDSIIQYF; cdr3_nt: TGTGCCAGCAGCTTAGGACAGGGGGATAGCATCATTCAGTACTTC
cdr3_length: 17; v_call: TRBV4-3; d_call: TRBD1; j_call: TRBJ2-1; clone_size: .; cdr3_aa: CASSQLPGQGPYNEQFF; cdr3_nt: TGCGCCAGCAGCCAATTACCGGGACAGGGACCCTACAATGAGCAGTTCTTC
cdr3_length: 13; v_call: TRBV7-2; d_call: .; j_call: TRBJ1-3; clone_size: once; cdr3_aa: CASSLPRGNTIYF; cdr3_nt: TGTGCCAGCAGCTTACCTAGGGGAAACACCATATATTTT
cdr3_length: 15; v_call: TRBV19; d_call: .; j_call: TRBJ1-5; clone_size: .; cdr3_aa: CATKQGRSSNQPQHF; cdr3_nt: TGTGCCACCAAACAGGGAAGGTCAAGCAATCAGCCCCAGCATTTT